These 7 T cell receptor beta chains were sequenced from one sample in a study of blood T cell repertoires in COVID-19. Profiling relied on immunoSEQ multiplex PCR, and the TCRdb table lists in-frame clones only, not all of them. The top ten clones hold roughly 20% of a sample with about 68,000 clones, more than 60% of them seen once. Source material: peripheral blood. Every receptor here comes from a human donor in a cohort sampled during active COVID-19.

The chain has TRBV29-1 and TRBJ1-1; 7 bases are shared with TRBD1. There are 13 residues in the CDR3. CDR1 is SQVTM and CDR2 is ANQGSEA in the germline V gene. With V trimmed by 7 bases and J by 2 bases, 7 bases remained unmatched. The CDR3 loop reads CSGATGTNTEAFF. The CDR3 DNA sequence: TGCAGCGGTGCGACAGGGACAAACACTGAAGCTTTCTTT.

The rearrangement uses TRBV28 and TRBJ2-3; TRBD1 matches 10 bases. CDR1 is MDHEN, CDR2 SYDVKM, per germline. The CDR3 has 17 amino acids. Germline trimming cut 8 bases from V and 2 bases from J; bases unmatched to any gene: 13. This CDR3 reads CASSGTGESLPTDTQYF. CDR3 DNA sequence: TGTGCCAGCTCCGGGACAGGGGAGAGCCTACCCACAGATACGCAGTATTTT.

The chain carries TRBV27 and TRBJ1-1, with D possibly matching TRBD1 (5 bases). Germline V gene lookup returns CDR1 MNHEY and CDR2 SMNVEV (reference sequence). This CDR3 is built from 17 residues. Trimming took 0 bases from V and 3 from J, leaving 17 bases between them. CDR3 nucleotide sequence: TGTGCCAGCAGTTTATCGCGCTCTGGGGCGTCGTACACTGAAGCTTTCTTT. Translating it yields CASSLSRSGASYTEAFF.

The CDR3 region is CASSRRETGNEQYF. The CDR3, as DNA: TGTGCCAGCAGCAGGCGGGAGACAGGTAACGAGCAGTACTTC. This chain links TRBV27 with TRBJ2-7, with D possibly matching TRBD2 (7 bases). This CDR3 contains 14 residues. The germline V gene has CDR1 MNHEY and CDR2 SMNVEV (reference sequence). The germline V and J ends were trimmed by 6 bases and 5 bases, with 17 bases remaining between them.

Here the CDR3 reads CASSFGSGINNEQFF. In DNA form, the CDR3 reads TGTGCCAGCAGCTTCGGTAGCGGGATAAACAATGAGCAGTTCTTC. The V call is TRBV7-9, the J call TRBJ2-1; 8 bases are shared with TRBD2. Germline V gene sequence: CDR1 SEHNR, CDR2 FQNEAQ (reference sequence). The V and J ends lost 3 bases and 5 bases, in that order; junction bases with no gene match: 6. The CDR3 totals 15 residues.

The V and J genes are TRBV28 and TRBJ1-3, with D hard to call. Germline-derived CDR1 and CDR2 are MDHEN and SYDVKM. This CDR3 is 12 amino acids long. The V and J ends lost 9 bases and 0 bases respectively, with 6 bases between them. The DNA for the CDR3 is TGTGCCAGTTTCCACTCTGGAAACACCATATATTTT. Translating gives CASFHSGNTIYF.

V and J are TRBV5-8 and TRBJ2-7, with 10 bases that match TRBD2. The germline gives CDR1 SGHTS, CDR2 YDEGEE. V was clipped by 0 bases and J by 5 bases; unmatched bases: 5. CDR3 length equals 15 residues. The CDR3 reads CASSLGAGGPNEQYF. CDR3 nucleotide sequence: TGTGCCAGCAGCTTGGGAGCGGGAGGGCCCAACGAGCAGTACTTC.